The 12 T cell receptor beta chains in this list originate from one sample, sequenced in a study of T cells in Graves' hyperthyroidism and ophthalmopathy. What was amplified from RNA transcripts were TCR beta CDR3 regions. An initial round of RT-PCR targeting the TCR CDR3 relied on the HTBI primer set. TCRdb used MiXCR to reprocess the multiplex PCR reads, holding one entry per CDR3 protein. This table holds roughly 750,000 distinct CDR3 sequences, 16% found once. The sample taken for sequencing was blood. The receptors here all came from a man between 18 and 35 years old with Graves' hyperthyroidism.

This clonotype was counted between two and nine times. One junction end does not reproduce the germline sequence, and a read error may be involved. The rearrangement links TRBV5-1 to TRBJ2-1; no clear D gene. CDR1 is SGHRS, CDR2 YFSETQ, per germline. This CDR3 comprises 16 residues. For the CDR3, the DNA is TGCGCCAGCAGCTTGCTTTTCGGCGCCTCCTACAATGGGCAGTTCTTC. Translation: CASSLLFGASYNGQFF.

This clonotype has ten or more counts. The chain has TRBV3-1 and TRBJ2-1, with 9 nucleotides matching TRBD2. The CDR3 spans 19 residues. The germline V gene has CDR1 LGHDT and CDR2 YNNKEL (reference sequence). V trimming: 1 base; J trimming: 6 bases; junction bases outside the gene matches: 16. CDR3 bases: TGTGCCAGCAGCCAAGGTCCCGCTGCCTGGCGGGAGGGCCGCAATGAGCAGTTCTTC. Translation gives CASSQGPAAWREGRNEQFF.

This clonotype has just a few counts. The chain combines TRBV12-3 or TRBV12-4 with TRBJ2-2; the D gene is possibly TRBD2 (6 bases). There are 17 residues in the CDR3. V lost 2 bases and J 0 bases, leaving 13 bases between the germline ends. CDR3 nucleotides: TGTGCCAGCAGTTTACGGGAGTGGGGGGCGAACACCGGGGAGCTGTTTTTT. Its translation: CASSLREWGANTGELFF.

This clonotype was found many times. The V call is TRBV20-1, the J call TRBJ2-7, with TRBD2 as a possible D gene (6 bases). Germline CDR1 reads DFQATT; CDR2 reads SNEGSKA (reference sequence). This CDR3 is 14 amino acids long. V lost 1 base and J 6 bases, leaving 16 bases between the germline ends. The chain's CDR3 is CSARGGTRGSEQYF. The CDR3 nucleotides are TGCAGTGCTAGAGGTGGGACTCGAGGAAGCGAGCAGTACTTC.

This clonotype was picked up many times. The chain has TRBV9 and TRBJ2-3, with TRBD2 as a possible D gene (6 bases). The CDR3 has 15 residues. V dropped 4 bases and J dropped 2 bases, with 14 bases sitting between them. Germline CDR1 reads SGDLS; CDR2 reads YYNGEE. CDR3 nucleotides: TGTGCCAGCAGCTCAAGCGGGTCCGCCACAGATACGCAGTATTTT. Protein: CASSSSGSATDTQYF. Using reference TRBV9 and TRBJ2-3 for the parts outside the CDR3, the full variable domain is DSGVTQTPKHLITATGQRVTLRCSPRSGDLSVYWYQQSLDQGLQFLIQYYNGEERAKGNILERFSAQQFPDLHSELNLSSLELGDSALYFCASSSSGSATDTQYFGPGTRLTVL.

This clonotype was counted between two and nine times. J is TRBJ2-3 and V is TRBV9; 7 bases are shared with TRBD1. Germline loops: CDR1 SGDLS, CDR2 YYNGEE. The trim removed 1 base at V and 8 bases at J, leaving 7 bases unmatched. The length of the CDR3 is 14 residues. CDR3 residues: CASSVRQGVLTQYF. The DNA for the CDR3 is TGTGCCAGCAGCGTACGGCAGGGGGTTCTTACGCAGTATTTT.

This clonotype was observed at least ten times. The chain links TRBV20-1 to TRBJ2-1; the match to TRBD1 covers 8 bases. Germline V gives CDR1 DFQATT, CDR2 SNEGSKA (reference sequence). This CDR3 is 16 amino acids long. V trimming: 6 bases; J trimming: 6 bases; junction bases outside the gene matches: 16. This CDR3 is CSAQSGSRTGLNEQFF. The CDR3 nucleotides are TGCAGTGCCCAATCGGGGAGTCGGACAGGGCTCAATGAGCAGTTCTTC.

This clonotype has just a few counts. The V gene is TRBV7-2, the J gene TRBJ2-7, with a weak D call TRBD1 (6 bases). Germline V gene sequence: CDR1 SGHTA, CDR2 FQGNSA. The CDR3 loop spans 13 amino acids. Between the trimmed V and J ends, which lost 7 bases and 5 bases, there was a span of 15 bases. The CDR3 DNA sequence: TGTGCCAGCACCTCCACAGGGCACCACGAGCAGTACTTC. Its protein is CASTSTGHHEQYF.

The rearrangement uses TRBV19 and TRBJ2-7; no clear D. The CDR3 is made up of 14 amino acids. The V gene lost 1 base and the J gene lost 0 bases, with 7 bases spanning the gap. Per germline, CDR1 LNHDA and CDR2 SQIVND (reference sequence). The CDR3 nucleotides are TGTGCCAGTAGTATAGCGTCGGCCTCCTACGAGCAGTACTTC. Protein: CASSIASASYEQYF. Filled out from reference TRBV19 and TRBJ2-7, the complete variable domain reads DGGITQSPKYLFRKEGQNVTLSCEQNLNHDAMYWYRQDPGQGLRLIYYSQIVNDFQKGDIAEGYSVSREKKESFPLTVTSAQKNPTAFYLCASSIASASYEQYFGPGTRLTVT.

This chain links TRBV28 with TRBJ2-4, with D tentatively TRBD1 (5 bases). Trimming took 5 bases from V and 3 from J, leaving 11 bases between them. The CDR3 is 14 amino acids. Germline CDR1 is MDHEN and CDR2 is SYDVKM. The CDR3, as DNA: TGTGCCAGCAGTGGCAGGGTGGGCAAAAACATTCAGTACTTC. This gives the protein CASSGRVGKNIQYF.

This clonotype was detected a few times. Being one base from a much bigger clone, this may be a read error. The rearrangement joins TRBV7-8 to TRBJ1-5; D gene unclear. CDR3 size: 12 residues. V was cut by 3 bases and J by 3 bases, with 3 bases left in between. The V gene's germline CDR1 is SGHVS and CDR2 FQNEAQ. The CDR3 coding sequence is TGTGCCAGCAGCTTGACCAATCAGCCCCAGCATTTT. Translated: CASSLTNQPQHF.

This clonotype appeared once. The V call is TRBV5-1, the J call TRBJ2-7; 11 bases are a match to TRBD2. V lost 4 bases and J lost 2; bases outside the gene matches: 14. The CDR3 has 18 residues. In germline, CDR1 is SGHRS, CDR2 YFSETQ. DNA for the CDR3: TGCGCCAGCAGCACTTGGACTAGCGGGCTGCAAAGGGCCTACGAGCAGTACTTC. It encodes CASSTWTSGLQRAYEQYF.